Sequencing of this T cell receptor (beta chain) was carried out in a study of cytomegalovirus exposure and HLA in healthy donors. At the level of the study: Assignment to the Caucasian-associated ancestry cluster applied to over 70% of the approximately 400 genotyped donors. General study points: When presence/absence was analysed, sequencing depth was taken to be roughly uniform across donors. As was reported, the classifier diagnosed cytomegalovirus status with high specificity and sensitivity.

13 Jbeta primers and 60 Vbeta primers were used for the PCR. Some clones are missing from TCRdb's copy, which holds only in-frame ones; the method was immunoSEQ multiplex PCR. The data show roughly 150,000 clones, about 78% seen once. The CDR3 extends over 17 amino acids. The V gene's germline CDR1 is MGHRA and CDR2 YSYEKL. Deletions cut 0 bases from V and 0 bases from J, with 12 bases between. Comments on this clone: Its target is not known.

The receptor was derived from a male donor in good health and CMV-seronegative. Source material: PBMCs. The rearrangement joins TRBV4-1 to TRBJ2-1; perhaps TRBD1 as D (6 bases). The CDR3 loop reads CASSQDPKTGSYNEQFF. In nucleotides, the CDR3 is TGCGCCAGCAGCCAAGATCCAAAGACAGGCTCCTACAATGAGCAGTTCTTC.